The 20 T cell receptor beta chains listed next were all sequenced from one sample in a study of T cells in Graves' hyperthyroidism and ophthalmopathy. Authors of the study amplified TCR beta CDR3 regions from RNA transcripts. HTBI primers drove first-round RT-PCR of the TCR CDR3. TCRdb analysed the multiplex PCR reads with MiXCR anew, one entry per CDR3 protein. The sample carries hundreds of thousands of distinct CDR3 sequences, about 15% recorded once. The sample comprised blood. These receptor sequences come from a woman aged 40-49 years with Graves' ophthalmopathy.

This clonotype was counted at least ten times. The V and J genes are TRBV7-8 and TRBJ2-7; 8 bases align to TRBD2. The CDR3 runs 16 residues. Germline CDR1 is SGHVS and CDR2 is FQNEAQ. Losses at the gene ends were 5 bases for V and 1 base for J; bases not matched to a gene: 10. Here the CDR3 DNA reads TGTGCCAGCAGCCTGGGGCTAGCGGGTGGGTCCTACGAGCAGTACTTC. It yields the protein CASSLGLAGGSYEQYF.

This clonotype occurred many times. The chain couples TRBV6-5 to TRBJ1-3, with D possibly being TRBD1 (5 bases). Germline V gene sequence: CDR1 MNHEY, CDR2 SVGAGI. The CDR3 spans 15 residues. The V gene lost 0 bases and the J gene lost 2 bases, with 8 bases spanning the gap. The CDR3 here is CASSYSAGTGNTIYF. Written as DNA, the CDR3 is TGTGCCAGCAGTTACTCTGCAGGGACTGGAAACACCATATATTTT.

The chain combines TRBV19 with TRBJ2-7; unclear D gene. Trimming left V 4 bases short and J 7 bases short, with 14 bases between. The CDR3 spans 13 residues. The V gene's germline CDR1 is LNHDA and CDR2 SQIVND (reference sequence). CDR3 residues: CASSRRNFYEQYF. The DNA of the CDR3 is TGTGCCAGTAGTAGGCGGAATTTTTATGAGCAGTACTTC.

This clonotype was picked up many times. The chain employs TRBV5-6 and TRBJ2-7; no definite D call. Trimming pared 1 base from V and 0 bases from J, leaving 5 bases between. Germline V gives CDR1 SGHDT, CDR2 YYEEEE. This CDR3 is built from 13 residues. The CDR3 DNA reads TGTGCCAGCAGCTTGCCGCACTCCTACGAGCAGTACTTC. It is translated as CASSLPHSYEQYF.

V gene TRBV6-1 combines with J gene TRBJ1-1; no clear D gene. The CDR3 contains 14 residues. Germline lookup yields CDR1 MNHNS and CDR2 SASEGT. V was clipped by 5 bases and J by 4 bases, with 14 bases between them. Here the CDR3 reads CASSPTLGSTEAFF. CDR3 DNA sequence: TGTGCCAGCAGTCCAACCCTTGGGAGCACTGAAGCTTTCTTT.

This clonotype was observed a handful of times. The chain has TRBV6-5 and TRBJ1-1; D uncertain. CDR3 length equals 16 residues. Trimming removed 4 bases from V and 1 base from J, with 16 bases in between. Germline loops: CDR1 MNHEY, CDR2 SVGAGI. The CDR3 loop reads CASSFDIWGSNTEAFF. The CDR3, as DNA: TGTGCCAGCAGTTTCGATATTTGGGGTTCGAACACTGAAGCTTTCTTT.

A few counts support this clonotype. The V call is TRBV28, the J call TRBJ2-7; TRBD1 aligns across 9 bases. Germline V CDR1 and CDR2: MDHEN, SYDVKM. The CDR3 extends over 16 amino acids. V dropped 7 bases and J dropped 7; count of bases not matched to a gene: 17. Here the CDR3 reads CASNSAPTGGFGEQYF. The CDR3 DNA is TGTGCCAGCAACTCCGCCCCCACAGGGGGCTTTGGTGAGCAGTACTTC.

This chain uses TRBV6-1 with TRBJ1-2, with TRBD1 as a possible D gene (5 bases). Looked up from germline, CDR1 is MNHNS and CDR2 is SASEGT. This CDR3 is 14 amino acids long. Trimming left V 6 bases short and J 2 bases short, with 13 bases between. CDR3 sequence: CASSPTWGNYGYTF. The CDR3, as DNA: TGTGCCAGCAGCCCTACTTGGGGGAACTATGGCTACACCTTC.

The table lists this clonotype with many counts. V is TRBV12-3 or TRBV12-4 and J is TRBJ2-1; D possibly corresponds to TRBD1 (5 bases). The CDR3 covers 11 residues. V shed 8 bases and J shed 6 bases, with 8 bases lying between them. Written as DNA, the CDR3 is TGTGCCAGCCGAAGGGGCAATGAGCAGTTCTTC. Its protein is CASRRGNEQFF.

The table lists this clonotype with many counts. The chain joins TRBV28 to TRBJ1-6; weak D call: TRBD1 (6 bases). CDR3 size: 12 residues. With 10 bases removed from V and 14 bases from J, the gap between germline ends came to 18 bases. The germline V gene has CDR1 MDHEN and CDR2 SYDVKM. The CDR3 bases are TGTGCCACCCGGGGGCCTCTTCCATCCCTCCACTTT. Amino acid sequence: CATRGPLPSLHF.

CDR3 sequence (DNA): TGTGCCAGCAGTTATACCCCCCTAGGAGACACTGAAGCTTTCTTT. Amino acid sequence: CASSYTPLGDTEAFF. The chain is built from TRBV28 and TRBJ1-1, with D unclear. V lost 4 bases and J 3 bases, leaving 15 bases between the germline ends. Germline V gives CDR1 MDHEN, CDR2 SYDVKM. This CDR3 spans 15 amino acids.

At least ten counts were recorded for this clonotype. This chain joins TRBV6-1 and TRBJ1-1; D possibly corresponds to TRBD1 (5 bases). With 11 bases removed from V and 3 bases from J, the gap between germline ends came to 16 bases. Germline assignment: CDR1 MNHNS and CDR2 SASEGT. CDR3 size: 13 residues. CDR3 nucleotide sequence: TGTGCCTCTCGATGGGGGACCGACACTGAAGCTTTCTTT. This translates into CASRWGTDTEAFF.

This clonotype was seen repeatedly, ten times or more. This chain connects TRBV7-8 to TRBJ2-5; D remains unclear. The CDR3 consists of 13 residues. Germline CDR1 reads SGHVS; CDR2 reads FQNEAQ. Deletions cut 4 bases from V and 4 bases from J, with 10 bases between. This CDR3 reads CASSSRLGETQYF. The CDR3, as DNA: TGTGCCAGCAGCTCCCGGTTGGGAGAGACCCAGTACTTC.

This clonotype has at least ten counts. The chain has TRBV6-1 and TRBJ1-2, with TRBD1 matching 7 bases. Germline assignment: CDR1 MNHNS and CDR2 SASEGT. The trim removed 6 bases at V and 8 bases at J, leaving 6 bases unmatched. CDR3 length equals 12 residues. CDR3 DNA sequence: TGTGCCAGCAGGGGCGACAGGGACGGCTACACCTTC. Amino acid sequence: CASRGDRDGYTF.

The sample holds a few counts of this clonotype. This chain uses TRBV9 with TRBJ2-2, with D maybe TRBD1 (5 bases). The CDR3 spans 15 residues. In germline, CDR1 is SGDLS, CDR2 YYNGEE. Trimming shortened V by 2 bases and J by 4 bases, and 12 bases separated the two germline ends. The CDR3: CASSVVQAPTGELFF. CDR3 DNA: TGTGCCAGCAGCGTTGTACAGGCCCCCACCGGGGAGCTGTTTTTT.

This clonotype was picked up many times. The chain is built from TRBV12-3 or TRBV12-4 and TRBJ1-1, with a possible D match to TRBD1 (5 bases). Trimming took 8 bases from V and 3 from J, leaving 7 bases between them. This CDR3 contains 11 residues. CDR3: CASVGDTEAFF. The CDR3 region has the DNA TGTGCCAGCGTAGGGGACACTGAAGCTTTCTTT.

This clonotype was seen more than once but under ten times. The chain links TRBV10-3 to TRBJ2-7; 13 bases map to TRBD2. Unmatched junction bases numbered 9, after V lost 4 bases and J lost 0 bases. CDR3 length: 18 residues. Germline V gene data show CDR1 as ENHRY and CDR2 as SYGVKD. For the CDR3, the DNA is TGTGCCATCAGTGCCGTCGGGACTAGCGGGATAAGCTCCTACGAGCAGTACTTC. It specifies CAISAVGTSGISSYEQYF.

V gene TRBV27 combines with J gene TRBJ1-1, with D possibly matching TRBD1 (5 bases). V dropped 2 bases and J dropped 0 bases, with 28 bases sitting between them. CDR1 MNHEY and CDR2 SMNVEV come from the germline V gene (reference sequence). The CDR3 extends over 21 amino acids. CDR3 coding DNA: TGTGCCAGCAGTTTACGACAAAGCCCCTTCCTCAGACAGATCATGAACACTGAAGCTTTCTTT. This encodes CASSLRQSPFLRQIMNTEAFF.

At least ten counts were recorded for this clonotype. The chain carries TRBV6-1 and TRBJ2-7, with 9 bases that match TRBD1. Germline values: CDR1 MNHNS, CDR2 SASEGT. The CDR3 spans 16 residues. Trimming at V came to 3 bases and at J to 2 bases, leaving 8 bases not matched to a gene. The CDR3 nucleotides are TGTGCCAGCAGTGATTCGACAGGGGGACTACCCTACGAGCAGTACTTC. This gives the protein CASSDSTGGLPYEQYF.

This chain joins TRBV7-2 and TRBJ2-7; the D is unclear. Germline values: CDR1 SGHTA, CDR2 FQGNSA. CDR3 length: 14 residues. The V end lost 2 bases, the J end lost 4 bases, and 12 bases lay between the germline ends. CDR3 nucleotides: TGTGCCAGCAGCTTATCCCCAGGCCGATACGAGCAGTACTTC. This translates into CASSLSPGRYEQYF.